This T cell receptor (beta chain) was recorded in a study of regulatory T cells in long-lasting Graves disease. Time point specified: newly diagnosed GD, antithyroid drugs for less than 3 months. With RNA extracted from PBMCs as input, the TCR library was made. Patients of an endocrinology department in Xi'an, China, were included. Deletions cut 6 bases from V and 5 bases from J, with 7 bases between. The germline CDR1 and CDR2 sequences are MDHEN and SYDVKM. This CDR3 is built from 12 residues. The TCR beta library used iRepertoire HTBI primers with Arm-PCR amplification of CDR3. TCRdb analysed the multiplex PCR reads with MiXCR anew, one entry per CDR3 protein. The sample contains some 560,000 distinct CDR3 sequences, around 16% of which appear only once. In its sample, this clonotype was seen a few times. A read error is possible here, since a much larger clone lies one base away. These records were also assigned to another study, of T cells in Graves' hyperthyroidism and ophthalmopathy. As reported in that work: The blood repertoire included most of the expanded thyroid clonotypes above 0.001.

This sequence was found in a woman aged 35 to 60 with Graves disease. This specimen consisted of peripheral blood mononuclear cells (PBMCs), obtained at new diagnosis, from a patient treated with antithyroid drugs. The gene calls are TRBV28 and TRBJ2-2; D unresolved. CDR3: CASSPWTGELFF. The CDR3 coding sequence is TGTGCCAGCAGCCCGTGGACCGGGGAGCTGTTTTTT.